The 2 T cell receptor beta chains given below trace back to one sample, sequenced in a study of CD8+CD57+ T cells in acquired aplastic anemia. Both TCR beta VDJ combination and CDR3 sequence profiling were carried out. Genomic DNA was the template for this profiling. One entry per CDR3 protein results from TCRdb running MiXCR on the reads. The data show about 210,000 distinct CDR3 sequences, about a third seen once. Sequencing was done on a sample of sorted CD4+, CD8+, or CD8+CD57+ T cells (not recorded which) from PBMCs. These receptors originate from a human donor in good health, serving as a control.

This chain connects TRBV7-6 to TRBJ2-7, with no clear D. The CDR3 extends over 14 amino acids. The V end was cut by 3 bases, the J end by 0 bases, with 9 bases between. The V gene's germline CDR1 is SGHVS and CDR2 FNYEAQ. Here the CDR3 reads CASSFTGSSYEQYF. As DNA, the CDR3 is TGTGCCAGCAGCTTCACGGGCAGCTCCTACGAGCAGTACTTC.

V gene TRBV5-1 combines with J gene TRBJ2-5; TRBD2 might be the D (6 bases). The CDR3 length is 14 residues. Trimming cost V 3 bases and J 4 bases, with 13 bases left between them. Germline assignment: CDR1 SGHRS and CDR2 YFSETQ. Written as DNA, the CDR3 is TGCGCCAGCAGCTCGGTTAGGGGAGGAGAGACCCAGTACTTC. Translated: CASSSVRGGETQYF.